Below are 19 T cell receptor beta chains sequenced from a single sample in a study of CD4 and CD8 cells across lung adenocarcinoma regions. TCRdb reanalysed the PCR reads using MiXCR and keeps one entry per CDR3 protein. The table records around 20,000 distinct CDR3 sequences, 45% to 50% of them present only once. The sequenced sample was CD8+ T cells from the margin of a lung tumor. Receptors originate from a male donor with lung adenocarcinoma. The CD4 and CD8 labels of this study may be unreliable.

V and J are TRBV6-4 and TRBJ1-1; TRBD1 aligns across 8 bases. The CDR3 loop spans 15 amino acids. The germline V gene encodes CDR1 MRHNA and CDR2 SNTAGT. Losses at the gene ends were 6 bases for V and 4 bases for J; bases not matched to a gene: 10. Written as DNA, the CDR3 is TGTGCCAGCAGCCCGACAGGGGAGGAAGGCACTGAAGCTTTCTTT. Translated: CASSPTGEEGTEAFF.

A few counts support this clonotype. The chain links TRBV10-3 to TRBJ2-7, with D possibly being TRBD2 (6 bases). Germline CDR1 and CDR2: ENHRY and SYGVKD. V was shortened by 9 bases and J by 4 bases, with 13 bases between the two germline ends. This CDR3 contains 12 residues. The CDR3 DNA reads TGTGCCATAAGACTAGGGGCTTACGAGCAGTACTTC. This sequence encodes CAIRLGAYEQYF.

This chain uses TRBV6-1 with TRBJ2-1, with D perhaps TRBD1 or TRBD2 (5 bases each). Germline lookup yields CDR1 MNHNS and CDR2 SASEGT. The CDR3 spans 15 residues. The V end was cut by 6 bases, the J end by 0 bases, with 12 bases between. CDR3 sequence reads: CASRRDRSSYNEQFF. Written as DNA, the CDR3 is TGTGCCAGCAGACGGGACCGGAGCTCCTACAATGAGCAGTTCTTC.

The chain carries TRBV10-3 and TRBJ2-5; D unclear. The V end was cut by 3 bases, the J end by 2 bases, with 16 bases between. Germline V gene lookup returns CDR1 ENHRY and CDR2 SYGVKD. The CDR3 consists of 16 residues. DNA for the CDR3: TGTGCCATCAGTGACCATCCTTTGGGCAGTCAAGAGACCCAGTACTTC. Its protein product is CAISDHPLGSQETQYF.

This clonotype was counted ten times or more. The chain combines TRBV27 with TRBJ2-3; D not certain. The CDR3 consists of 14 residues. V lost 5 bases, J lost 0 bases, and 9 bases lay in between. Germline lookup yields CDR1 MNHEY and CDR2 SMNVEV (reference sequence). CDR3 amino acids: CASSPLGSTDTQYF. The CDR3 region has the DNA TGTGCCAGCAGTCCATTGGGCAGCACAGATACGCAGTATTTT.

V is TRBV11-2 and J is TRBJ2-1; D remains ambiguous. CDR1 is SGHAT and CDR2 is FQNNGV in the germline V gene. Deletions cut 1 base from V and 13 bases from J, with 14 bases between. The CDR3 spans 13 residues. CDR3 in amino acids: CASSLGLQETQFF. CDR3 DNA: TGTGCCAGCAGCTTAGGACTGCAAGAGACCCAGTTCTTC.

The V gene is TRBV10-3, the J gene TRBJ2-2, with 11 bases aligning to TRBD2. CDR3 size: 14 residues. V was clipped by 10 bases and J by 2 bases; unmatched bases: 3. CDR1 ENHRY and CDR2 SYGVKD come from the germline V gene. The CDR3 sequence is CATGTSGNTGELFF. In DNA form, the CDR3 reads TGTGCCACGGGGACTAGCGGTAACACCGGGGAGCTGTTTTTT.

This chain joins TRBV11-1 and TRBJ2-4, with a tentative D call TRBD1 (6 bases). This CDR3 is built from 16 residues. The V end was cut by 5 bases, the J end by 10 bases, with 24 bases between. Germline V gene lookup returns CDR1 SGHAT and CDR2 FQDESV (reference sequence). The CDR3 loop is CASSRWGRRATNIQYF. The DNA for the CDR3 is TGTGCCAGCAGCCGTTGGGGGCGGAGAGCCACAAATATTCAGTACTTC.

The rearrangement uses TRBV6-1 and TRBJ2-1; D unresolved. The J call could be wrong; TRBJ2-3 is a better fit for the DNA end. The CDR3 is 14 amino acids. The V gene's germline CDR1 is MNHNS and CDR2 SASEGT. CDR3 sequence reads: CASLLAVEADEQYF. As DNA, the CDR3 is TGTGCGAGCCTCCTGGCGGTAGAGGCCGATGAGCAGTATTTT.

This chain uses TRBV10-2 with TRBJ2-1; the D gene is possibly TRBD1 (5 bases). The end of the DNA fits TRBJ2-5 better, so the J call may be wrong. The germline V gene has CDR1 WSHSY and CDR2 SAAADI. The CDR3 runs to 15 residues. The CDR3 region has the DNA TGCGCCAGCAGTGAGTCCGAGGTTGGGGCGGAGACCCAGTACTTC. This codes for CASSESEVGAETQYF.

Worth noting for this clonotype: One junction end does not reproduce the germline sequence, and a read error may be involved. This chain uses TRBV11-2 with TRBJ2-3; D might be TRBD1 or TRBD2, each matching 5 bases. The CDR3 has 17 residues. CDR1 is SGHAT and CDR2 is FQNNGV in the germline V gene. CDR3 protein: CASSRTPGQGAADTQYF. CDR3 DNA sequence: TGTGCCAGCAGCCGTACCCCGGGGCAGGGAGCCGCAGATACGCAGTATTTC.

This clonotype has just a few counts. The chain recombines TRBV25-1 with TRBJ2-1, with 12 bases fitting TRBD1. V lost 2 bases, J lost 10 bases, and 9 bases stayed unmatched. The CDR3 length is 16 residues. Per the germline V gene, CDR1 is MGHDK and CDR2 is SYGVNS. CDR3 region: CASSERWGTGGGEQFF. The DNA of the CDR3 is TGTGCCAGCAGTGAAAGGTGGGGGACAGGGGGCGGCGAGCAGTTCTTC.

Sample share makes this clonotype medium-sized. The rearrangement joins TRBV6-5 to TRBJ2-5; no clear D. Deletions cut 2 bases from V and 1 base from J, with 8 bases between. This CDR3 is built from 14 residues. The V gene's germline CDR1 is MNHEY and CDR2 SVGAGI. CDR3 nucleotides: TGTGCCAGCAGTTACGCGTGGAGCCAAGAGACCCAGTACTTC. Its translation is CASSYAWSQETQYF.

This clonotype was observed at least ten times. This chain links TRBV10-1 with TRBJ2-7, with a tentative D call TRBD2 (6 bases). This CDR3 spans 15 amino acids. Looked up from germline, CDR1 is WNHNN and CDR2 is SYGVQD (reference sequence). V was cut by 7 bases and J by 0 bases, with 16 bases left in between. CDR3 DNA: TGCGCCAGCAATCGCCGGGACTCCAGCTCCTACGAGCAGTACTTC. This gives the protein CASNRRDSSSYEQYF.

This clonotype was seen a few times. The chain is built from TRBV28 and TRBJ2-4; possible D gene TRBD2, 6 bases. Trimming removed 5 bases from V and 13 bases from J, with 27 bases in between. CDR3 size: 16 residues. In germline, CDR1 is MDHEN, CDR2 SYDVKM. CDR3 sequence (DNA): TGTGCCAGCAGTGGTGAGGGGCCGGGAGCCAAAGACACGCAGTACTTC. It is translated as CASSGEGPGAKDTQYF.

In this sample, this clonotype turned up a few times. A much larger clone differs from this one at a single base, so this may be a read error. This rearrangement joins TRBV7-2 to TRBJ2-5; either TRBD1 or TRBD2 may supply D (5 bases each). The J call may be incorrect, as the DNA end agrees better with TRBJ2-1. The CDR3 is 12 amino acids. CDR1 SGHTA and CDR2 FQGNSA come from the germline V gene. The CDR3 sequence: CASSIPPGTQFF. CDR3 bases: TGTGCCAGCAGCATACCCCCAGGGACCCAGTTCTTC.

Comments on this clonotype: An end of the junction does not agree with germline; a read error may underlie this. The rearrangement links TRBV6-1 to TRBJ2-3; 11 bases align to TRBD2. The CDR3 extends over 15 amino acids. CDR1 is MNHNS and CDR2 is SASEGT in the germline V gene. This CDR3 is CASSETGLADNEQYF. CDR3 coding DNA: TGTGCCAGCAGTGAAACGGGACTAGCGGACAATGAGCAGTACTTT.

This clonotype was recorded at least ten times. The gene calls are TRBV6-1 and TRBJ2-5; TRBD2 might be the D (5 bases). V was trimmed by 1 base and J by 5 bases, leaving 14 bases between them. This CDR3 contains 15 residues. From germline, CDR1 is MNHNS and CDR2 SASEGT. The CDR3 sequence: CASSEVEGFGETQYF. The CDR3 DNA is TGTGCCAGCAGTGAAGTAGAGGGCTTCGGGGAGACCCAGTACTTC.

Only a few counts were recorded for this clonotype. This could be a read error, since a much larger clone is one nucleotide away. This chain links TRBV11-2 with TRBJ2-3, with D hard to call. CDR1 and CDR2 from the germline V gene are SGHAT and FQNNGV. The CDR3 has 12 amino acids. V shed 3 bases and J shed 3 bases, with 4 bases lying between them. CDR3 DNA: TGTGCCAGCAGCTTTGGGACAGATACGCAGTATTTT. This translates into CASSFGTDTQYF.